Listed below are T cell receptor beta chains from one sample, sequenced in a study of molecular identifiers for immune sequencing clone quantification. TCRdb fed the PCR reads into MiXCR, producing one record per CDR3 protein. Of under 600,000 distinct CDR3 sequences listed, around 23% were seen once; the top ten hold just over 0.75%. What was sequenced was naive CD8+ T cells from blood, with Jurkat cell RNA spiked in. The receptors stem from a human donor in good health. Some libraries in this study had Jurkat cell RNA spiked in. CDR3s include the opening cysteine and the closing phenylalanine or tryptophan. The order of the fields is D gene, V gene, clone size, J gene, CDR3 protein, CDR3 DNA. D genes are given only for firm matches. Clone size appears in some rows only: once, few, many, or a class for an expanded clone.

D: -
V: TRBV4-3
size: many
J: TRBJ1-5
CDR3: CASSQDRLRTNNQPQHF
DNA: TGCGCCAGCAGCCAAGATCGTTTGAGGACGAATAATCAGCCCCAGCATTTT

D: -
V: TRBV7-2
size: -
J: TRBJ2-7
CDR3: CASSPRTEKTNEQYF
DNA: TGTGCCAGCAGCCCTCGGACAGAGAAGACTAACGAGCAGTACTTC

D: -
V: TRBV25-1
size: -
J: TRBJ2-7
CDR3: CASSGGFGGYEQYF
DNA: TGTGCCAGCAGTGGAGGATTTGGAGGCTACGAGCAGTACTTC

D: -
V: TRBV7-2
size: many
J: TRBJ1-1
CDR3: CASTPNTEAFF
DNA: TGTGCCAGCACCCCAAACACTGAAGCTTTCTTT

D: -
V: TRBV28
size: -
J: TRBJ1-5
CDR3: CASSNPRTVTRGYQPQHF
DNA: TGTGCCAGCAGTAACCCCCGGACAGTCACAAGGGGGTATCAGCCCCAGCATTTT

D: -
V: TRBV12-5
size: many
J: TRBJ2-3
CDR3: CASGPPMTTDDGDTQYF
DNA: TGTGCTAGTGGTCCACCCATGACAACCGATGATGGGGATACGCAGTATTTT

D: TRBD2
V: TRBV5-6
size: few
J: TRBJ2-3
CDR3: CASSSVGTSGAPLGADTQYF
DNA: TGTGCCAGCAGCTCGGTGGGGACTAGCGGGGCCCCACTAGGCGCAGATACGCAGTATTTT

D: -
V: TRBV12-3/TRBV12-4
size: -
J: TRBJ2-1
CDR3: CASSFGGLALYNEQFF
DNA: TGTGCCAGCAGTTTTGGAGGGCTAGCCCTATACAATGAGCAGTTCTTC

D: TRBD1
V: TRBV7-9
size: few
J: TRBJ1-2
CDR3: CASSSSRDRKYGYTF
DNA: TGTGCCAGCAGCTCCAGCCGGGACAGGAAATATGGCTACACCTTC

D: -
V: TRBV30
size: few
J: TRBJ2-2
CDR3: CAWSGRGKTGELFF
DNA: TGTGCCTGGAGTGGGAGGGGGAAGACCGGGGAGCTGTTTTTT

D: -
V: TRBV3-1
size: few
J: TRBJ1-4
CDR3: CASSDTYAPREKLFF
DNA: TGTGCCAGCAGCGACACATACGCCCCGAGGGAAAAACTGTTTTTT

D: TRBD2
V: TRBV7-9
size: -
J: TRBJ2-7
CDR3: CASSSRGRGGEGEQYF
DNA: TGTGCCAGCAGCTCCCGAGGTCGGGGGGGAGAGGGCGAGCAGTACTTC

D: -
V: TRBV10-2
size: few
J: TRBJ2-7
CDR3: CASSDSDSSYEQYF
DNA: TGCGCCAGCAGTGACTCAGACTCCTCCTACGAGCAGTACTTC

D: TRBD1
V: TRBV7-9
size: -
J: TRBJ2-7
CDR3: CASSPQTGLRSYEQYF
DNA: TGTGCCAGCAGCCCCCAGACAGGGCTCCGGTCCTACGAGCAGTACTTC

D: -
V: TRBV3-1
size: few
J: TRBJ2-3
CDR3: CASSQGLGGITDTQYF
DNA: TGTGCCAGCAGCCAAGGGCTAGGAGGTATCACAGATACGCAGTATTTT

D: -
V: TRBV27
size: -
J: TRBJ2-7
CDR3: CASSSRTRVYEQYF
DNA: TGTGCCAGCAGTTCAAGGACAAGGGTTTACGAGCAGTACTTC

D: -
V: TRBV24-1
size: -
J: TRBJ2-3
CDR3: CATSDSSAGQGGTDTQYF
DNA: TGTGCCACCAGTGACAGTTCAGCGGGACAAGGAGGCACAGATACGCAGTATTTT

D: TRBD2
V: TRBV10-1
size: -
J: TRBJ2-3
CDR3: CASSETSGGYTDTQYF
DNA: TGCGCCAGCAGTGAGACTAGCGGGGGATACACAGATACGCAGTATTTT

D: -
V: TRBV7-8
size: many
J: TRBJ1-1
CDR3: CASSLGRQLTEAFF
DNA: TGTGCCAGCAGCTTAGGCAGGCAGCTCACTGAAGCTTTCTTT

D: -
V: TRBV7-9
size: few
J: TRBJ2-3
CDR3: CASSLFGDSGGDMQYF
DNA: TGTGCCAGCAGCTTATTCGGGGATTCGGGCGGCGATATGCAGTATTTT

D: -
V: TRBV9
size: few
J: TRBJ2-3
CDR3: CASSVVFASTDTQYF
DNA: TGTGCCAGCAGCGTGGTGTTCGCTAGCACAGATACGCAGTATTTT

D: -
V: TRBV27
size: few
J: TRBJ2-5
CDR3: CASSSGLLAETQYF
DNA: TGTGCCAGCAGTTCGGGACTGTTAGCAGAGACCCAGTACTTC

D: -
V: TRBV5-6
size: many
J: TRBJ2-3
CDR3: CASSLGYSTDTQYF
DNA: TGTGCCAGCAGCTTGGGTTACAGCACAGATACGCAGTATTTT

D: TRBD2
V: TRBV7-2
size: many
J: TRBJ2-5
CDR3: CASSLAQTSGSETQYF
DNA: TGTGCCAGCAGCTTAGCCCAGACTAGCGGGTCAGAGACCCAGTACTTC

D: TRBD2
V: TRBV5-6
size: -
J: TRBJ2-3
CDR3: CASSPEVAGGRTDTQYF
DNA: TGTGCCAGCAGCCCCGAGGTAGCGGGAGGGCGTACAGATACGCAGTATTTT

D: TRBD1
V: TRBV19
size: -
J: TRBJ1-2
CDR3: CASSIRLGDRAGYTF
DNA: TGTGCCAGTAGTATTAGATTAGGGGACAGAGCTGGCTACACCTTC

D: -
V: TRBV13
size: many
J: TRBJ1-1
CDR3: CASSLGQSGAGTEAFF
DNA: TGTGCCAGCAGCTTAGGCCAATCAGGGGCCGGGACTGAAGCTTTCTTT

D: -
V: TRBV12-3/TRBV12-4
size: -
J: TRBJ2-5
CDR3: CASSSISRTREEETQYF
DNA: TGTGCCAGCAGTTCTATTTCTCGGACAAGGGAAGAGGAGACCCAGTACTTC

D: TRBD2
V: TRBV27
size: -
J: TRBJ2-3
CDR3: CASSLTTSGMHSDTQYF
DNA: TGTGCCAGCAGTTTAACTACTAGCGGGATGCATTCAGATACGCAGTATTTT

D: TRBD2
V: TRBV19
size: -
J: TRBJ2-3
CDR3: CASSRLFLAGGTDTQYF
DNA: TGTGCCAGTAGTAGACTTTTTCTAGCGGGGGGCACAGATACGCAGTATTTT

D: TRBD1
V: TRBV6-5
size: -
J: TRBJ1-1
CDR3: CASSYRGPGTEAFF
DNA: TGTGCCAGCAGTTACAGGGGGCCGGGGACTGAAGCTTTCTTT

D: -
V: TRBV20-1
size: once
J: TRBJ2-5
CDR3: CSARGSRDPSTAQYF
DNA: TGCAGTGCTAGAGGGTCCCGGGACCCAAGCACGGCCCAGTACTTC

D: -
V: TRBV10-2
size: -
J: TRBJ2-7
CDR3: CASRDRSRVHEQYF
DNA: TGCGCCAGCAGGGACCGAAGTAGAGTCCACGAGCAGTACTTC